These T cell receptor beta chains were read from a single sample in a study of T-cell reconstitution after alpha-beta-depleted transplantation in children. TCRdb reprocessed the PCR reads via MiXCR and lists one record per CDR3 protein. The sample gives 40,000 to 55,000 distinct CDR3 sequences, under 6% of which show up once; under 35% is in the top ten. The sequences come from PBMCs, mostly from graft donor cells, collected 60 days after TCRalphabeta/CD19-depleted stem cell transplant. The receptors originated from a female patient aged 2-10 years who had a stem cell transplant for aplastic anemia, so the T cells may come from the graft donor. Each CDR3 is given with its conserved first and last residue.

J: TRBJ1-1
length: 13
V: TRBV5-1
CDR3: CASSGLQGGEAFF

J: TRBJ2-5
length: 16
V: TRBV7-2
CDR3: CASSFNVPFYQETQYF

J: TRBJ2-5
length: 16
V: TRBV5-1
CDR3: CASSLNYRSEGETQYF

J: TRBJ1-6
length: 14
V: TRBV3-1
CDR3: CASSATGANSPLHF

J: TRBJ2-7
length: 14
V: TRBV18
CDR3: CASSPQRQGSEQYF

J: TRBJ2-3
length: 13
V: TRBV5-1
CDR3: CASSLTYGDAQYF

J: TRBJ1-4
length: 16
V: TRBV7-2
CDR3: CASSQGSGGLLGKLFF

J: TRBJ1-2
length: 14
V: TRBV10-3
CDR3: CAISERTFLYGYTF

J: TRBJ2-1
length: 15
V: TRBV30
CDR3: CAWSPRLAVVNEQFF

J: TRBJ1-1
length: 13
V: TRBV28
CDR3: CALKGHVNTEAFF

J: TRBJ2-1
length: 16
V: TRBV11-2
CDR3: CASSLEGGTSGRWQFF

J: TRBJ1-1
length: 14
V: TRBV15
CDR3: CATSRDRGSTEAFF

J: TRBJ1-5
length: 14
V: TRBV19
CDR3: CASSRDRGNQPQHF

J: TRBJ1-4
length: 14
V: TRBV7-9
CDR3: CASTRDLAGEKLFF

J: TRBJ2-3
length: 14
V: TRBV5-1
CDR3: CASGVAGPADTQYF

J: TRBJ2-7
length: 15
V: TRBV20-1
CDR3: CSAPPQDRGLYEQYF

J: TRBJ2-5
length: 10
V: TRBV6-1
CDR3: CASSEETQYF

J: TRBJ1-1
length: 13
V: TRBV30
CDR3: CAWSSYPNTEAFF

J: TRBJ2-7
length: 13
V: TRBV21-1
CDR3: CAKVTRVFYEQYF

J: TRBJ2-7
length: 16
V: TRBV20-1
CDR3: CSARDIGRTTSYEQYF

J: TRBJ2-7
length: 17
V: TRBV11-1
CDR3: CASSSGRDRLRLYEQYF

J: TRBJ1-4
length: 16
V: TRBV5-4
CDR3: CASSLDLAGANEKLFF

J: TRBJ2-7
length: 11
V: TRBV15
CDR3: CATSSRYEQYF

J: TRBJ2-7
length: 15
V: TRBV6-5
CDR3: CASTRGGTGRVEQYF

J: TRBJ1-2
length: 15
V: TRBV5-1
CDR3: CASSLRTGDNYGYTF

J: TRBJ2-5
length: 11
V: TRBV5-6
CDR3: CASRGLETQYF

J: TRBJ2-5
length: 11
V: TRBV18
CDR3: CASSPKETQYF

J: TRBJ1-2
length: 13
V: TRBV28
CDR3: CASSYQGAGGYTF

J: TRBJ2-2
length: 15
V: TRBV7-2
CDR3: CASSLNAGASGELFF

J: TRBJ1-1
length: 15
V: TRBV27
CDR3: CASSQTGSANTEAFF

J: TRBJ2-5
length: 14
V: TRBV7-9
CDR3: CASSLAAGRKTQYF

J: TRBJ2-3
length: 15
V: TRBV9
CDR3: CASSGGGRRGRRQYF

J: TRBJ2-1
length: 15
V: TRBV18
CDR3: CASSRGQGVYNEQFF

J: TRBJ2-5
length: 13
V: TRBV9
CDR3: CASSVDIQETQYF

J: TRBJ1-5
length: 14
V: TRBV20-1
CDR3: CSARAPQGGRPQHF

J: TRBJ2-3
length: 18
V: TRBV11-3
CDR3: CASSQRGIAGGSQDTQYF

J: TRBJ2-1
length: 15
V: TRBV6-5
CDR3: CASSFEGPAYNEQFF

J: TRBJ2-7
length: 17
V: TRBV4-1
CDR3: CASSQDPVPKSSYEQYF

J: TRBJ2-2
length: 18
V: TRBV20-1
CDR3: CSATAYSASGGNTGELFF

J: TRBJ2-5
length: 15
V: TRBV6-6
CDR3: CASTPAAVPRETQYF

J: TRBJ2-4
length: 11
V: TRBV12-3/TRBV12-4
CDR3: CASRTGFIQYF

J: TRBJ2-7
length: 14
V: TRBV12-3/TRBV12-4
CDR3: CASSLWGGTYEQYF

J: TRBJ2-7
length: 15
V: TRBV18
CDR3: CASSPGQQTTYEQYF

J: TRBJ1-1
length: 13
V: TRBV20-1
CDR3: CSATGTGGVEAFF

J: TRBJ2-7
length: 15
V: TRBV28
CDR3: CASLPSGTGTYEQYF

J: TRBJ2-1
length: 14
V: TRBV9
CDR3: CASSVGVSGDEQFF

J: TRBJ2-7
length: 16
V: TRBV7-2
CDR3: CASSTRTSGGPHEQYF

J: TRBJ2-1
length: 14
V: TRBV11-2
CDR3: CASSLDDRWGGDFF

J: TRBJ1-1
length: 13
V: TRBV7-3
CDR3: CASSLLFRTEAFF

J: TRBJ2-1
length: 15
V: TRBV10-3
CDR3: CAISGGLAGEDEQFF

J: TRBJ2-5
length: 15
V: TRBV20-1
CDR3: CSASRSEVRQETQYF

J: TRBJ2-7
length: 13
V: TRBV5-1
CDR3: CASSLGGGSEQYF

J: TRBJ2-7
length: 15
V: TRBV5-1
CDR3: CASSPRTGQGYEQYF

J: TRBJ2-2
length: 12
V: TRBV7-6
CDR3: CASSLKAGELFF

J: TRBJ2-7
length: 14
V: TRBV5-1
CDR3: CASSLFDGRDEQYF